Presented here are 29 T cell receptor beta chains from one specimen sequenced in a study of T cell repertoires in cytomegalovirus infection. TCRdb reprocessed the reads via MiXCR and lists one record per CDR3 protein. The sample has some 600,000 distinct CDR3 sequences, less than 25% seen once. Material: CD8+ T cells from PBMCs. The receptors stem from a human donor in good health (CMV status not recorded). Some clones in this sample may be carry-over from other donors' samples.

There are many counts of this clonotype. The V call is TRBV7-2, the J call TRBJ2-2; D not resolved. Trimming took off 4 bases at V and 9 bases at J, with 9 bases between the two ends. CDR1 and CDR2 (germline): SGHTA, FQGNSA. The CDR3 loop spans 12 amino acids. CDR3 sequence: CASSSDGRELFF. In nucleotides, the CDR3 is TGTGCCAGCAGCTCCGACGGCAGGGAGCTGTTTTTT.

The chain links TRBV20-1 to TRBJ2-5; TRBD2 matches 7 bases. With 4 bases clipped from V and 0 bases from J, the junction kept 14 bases outside the gene matches. Germline CDR1 is DFQATT and CDR2 is SNEGSKA (reference sequence). This CDR3 is built from 17 residues. The CDR3 loop is CSATPRDYPSNQETQYF. The CDR3 coding sequence is TGCAGTGCTACTCCCCGGGACTACCCTTCGAACCAAGAGACCCAGTACTTC.

About this clonotype: Sequence at one end of the junction differs from germline and may be a read error. The rearrangement uses TRBV28 and TRBJ1-5, with TRBD1 matching over 7 bases. CDR3 length: 16 amino acids. Germline lookup yields CDR1 MDHEN and CDR2 SYDVKM. The CDR3 DNA sequence: TGTGCCAGCAGAACCCCCACAGGGGAGGCCAATCTGCCCCAGCATTTT. It is translated as CASRTPTGEANLPQHF.

Turning to this clonotype: Mismatch with germline at one junction end may stem from a read error. This chain joins TRBV10-3 and TRBJ2-2, with D tentatively TRBD2 (6 bases). Germline V gives CDR1 ENHRY, CDR2 SYGVKD. The CDR3 length is 13 residues. This CDR3 is CAIKTGEAGEPFF. CDR3 sequence (DNA): TGTGCCATCAAAACGGGGGAGGCCGGGGAGCCGTTTTTT.

This clonotype came up many times. J is TRBJ2-1 and V is TRBV7-2, with TRBD1 as a possible D gene (6 bases). Germline loops: CDR1 SGHTA, CDR2 FQGNSA. With 7 bases removed from V and 7 bases from J, the gap between germline ends came to 26 bases. The CDR3 has 17 amino acids. Here the CDR3 DNA reads TGTGCCAGCATGGTCCTGTGGCACGGGCAGGGGACGAATGAGCAGTTCTTC. It specifies CASMVLWHGQGTNEQFF.

This clonotype appeared a few times. This chain joins TRBV28 and TRBJ2-2, with 7 bases fitting TRBD1. Trimming removed 3 bases from V and 10 bases from J; junction bases left unmatched: 8. The CDR3 is 14 amino acids. From germline, CDR1 is MDHEN and CDR2 SYDVKM. The CDR3 spells CASSLNRGWMELFF. CDR3 DNA: TGTGCCAGCAGTTTGAACAGGGGATGGATGGAGCTGTTTTTT.

V is TRBV27 and J is TRBJ2-7, with D perhaps matching TRBD1 or TRBD2 (6 bases each). V was trimmed by 3 bases and J by 7 bases, leaving 13 bases between them. The CDR3 is made up of 13 amino acids. In germline, CDR1 is MNHEY, CDR2 SMNVEV (reference sequence). CDR3 in amino acids: CASSLVGGEEQYV. The CDR3 coding sequence is TGTGCCAGCAGTTTGGTCGGGGGCGAGGAGCAGTACGTC.

In its sample, this clonotype was seen a few times. The J gene is TRBJ1-1, the V gene TRBV28, with 7 bases aligning to TRBD1. This CDR3 has 16 amino acids. CDR1 and CDR2 from the germline V gene are MDHEN and SYDVKM. V gave up 4 bases and J gave up 6 bases; unmatched junction bases: 14. This CDR3 reads CASSSVSSDRVAEAFF. DNA of the CDR3: TGTGCCAGCAGTTCCGTTTCTTCCGACAGGGTGGCTGAAGCTTTCTTT.

The chain has TRBV20-1 and TRBJ2-1; possibly TRBD1 or TRBD2 for D (6 bases each). This CDR3 contains 15 residues. The germline CDR1 and CDR2 sequences are DFQATT and SNEGSKA (reference sequence). Deletions cut 2 bases from V and 0 bases from J, with 11 bases between. The CDR3 DNA is TGCAGTGCTAGAAGGGGGGAGAGCTCCTACAATGAGCAGTTCTTC. Translation gives CSARRGESSYNEQFF.

The chain is built from TRBV20-1 and TRBJ2-1; 8 bases fit TRBD2. CDR1 is DFQATT and CDR2 is SNEGSKA in the germline V gene (reference sequence). The CDR3 contains 13 residues. CDR3 sequence: CSDSGETYNEQFF. In DNA form, the CDR3 reads TGCAGCGATAGCGGGGAAACCTACAATGAGCAGTTCTTC.

Remarks on this clonotype: One base away lies a much larger clone, so this may be a sequencing read error. This CDR3 reads CDSSSRRRLRETQYF. In DNA form, the CDR3 reads TGTGACAGCAGCTCTAGACGGAGACTTCGGGAGACCCAGTACTTC. The gene calls are TRBV7-2 and TRBJ2-5; the D is unclear. The CDR3 has 15 residues. Germline V lookup: CDR1 SGHTA, CDR2 FQGNSA.

V gene TRBV20-1 combines with J gene TRBJ1-2; 8 bases fit TRBD1. The V segment lost 6 bases and the J segment 12 bases; nucleotides outside the gene matches: 9. The CDR3 loop spans 11 amino acids. Germline V CDR1 and CDR2: DFQATT, SNEGSKA (reference sequence). CDR3 amino acids: CSARTGQFDTF. CDR3 DNA sequence: TGCAGTGCCAGGACAGGGCAGTTTGACACCTTC.

This clonotype was counted between two and nine times. The V and J genes are TRBV10-3 and TRBJ2-3; 11 bases are shared with TRBD2. The V gene's germline CDR1 is ENHRY and CDR2 SYGVKD. Losses at the gene ends were 7 bases for V and 6 bases for J; bases not matched to a gene: 9. The CDR3 loop spans 15 amino acids. CDR3 bases: TGTGCCATCACTCTAGCGGGGGGCCCGAGGGATACGCAGTATTTT. Translating gives CAITLAGGPRDTQYF.

This clonotype occurred a few times. The V gene is TRBV19, the J gene TRBJ2-2; D is undetermined. V gave up 1 base and J gave up 4 bases, with 7 bases separating them. The CDR3 spans 14 residues. Germline V gene data show CDR1 as LNHDA and CDR2 as SQIVND (reference sequence). CDR3 residues: CASSIVYGTGELFF. In DNA form, the CDR3 reads TGTGCCAGTAGTATAGTTTATGGCACCGGGGAGCTGTTTTTT.

The chain joins TRBV6-2 or TRBV6-3 to TRBJ2-1; a possible D gene is TRBD2 (6 bases). Looked up from germline, CDR1 is MNHEY and CDR2 is SVGEGT. V gave up 2 bases and J gave up 0 bases, with 23 bases separating them. CDR3 length equals 20 residues. CDR3 coding DNA: TGTGCCAGCAGTTACCGGGACTTTATAGGTGAGGCGCACTCCTACAATGAGCAGTTCTTC. Translated: CASSYRDFIGEAHSYNEQFF.

This clonotype occurred a few times. J is TRBJ2-1 and V is TRBV7-6; no reliable D call. Trimming took 4 bases from V and 9 from J, leaving 10 bases between them. From germline, CDR1 is SGHVS and CDR2 FNYEAQ. The CDR3 loop spans 12 amino acids. CDR3 loop: CASSSDKSEQFF. DNA of the CDR3: TGTGCCAGCAGCTCTGATAAGAGTGAGCAGTTCTTC.

The chain links TRBV28 to TRBJ2-5, with a tentative D call TRBD2 (5 bases). The CDR3 is made up of 16 amino acids. The germline V gene encodes CDR1 MDHEN and CDR2 SYDVKM. With 6 bases removed from V and 3 bases from J, the gap between germline ends came to 20 bases. CDR3 protein: CASSPERRRAKETQYF. DNA of the CDR3: TGTGCCAGCAGCCCGGAACGTAGGCGGGCTAAAGAGACCCAGTACTTC.

This chain connects TRBV2 to TRBJ1-1; 12 bases align to TRBD1. V shed 6 bases and J 1 base; nucleotides not matched to a gene: 9. CDR1 is SNHLY, CDR2 FYNNEI, per germline. CDR3 length: 17 amino acids. The CDR3: CASRARDRGRGNTEAFF. The CDR3 nucleotides are TGTGCCAGCAGGGCCCGGGACAGGGGGCGGGGGAACACTGAAGCTTTCTTT.

This chain connects TRBV4-2 to TRBJ2-1, with TRBD1 matching over 8 bases. The germline gives CDR1 LGHNA, CDR2 YNFKEQ. V lost 1 base, J lost 8 bases, and 4 bases stayed unmatched. There are 14 residues in the CDR3. The CDR3 nucleotides are TGTGCCAGCAGCCAAGGGACAGGGAAGGATGAGCAGTTCTTC. Encoded protein: CASSQGTGKDEQFF.

The chain carries TRBV20-1 and TRBJ2-2; weak D call: TRBD1 (5 bases). CDR3 length equals 16 residues. Trimming removed 4 bases from V and 4 bases from J, with 19 bases in between. Looked up from germline, CDR1 is DFQATT and CDR2 is SNEGSKA (reference sequence). The CDR3 nucleotides are TGCAGTGCTACCTATTTCGTCTTAGACAGCACCGGGGAGCTGTTTTTT. This sequence encodes CSATYFVLDSTGELFF.

This clonotype was seen a handful of times. The chain couples TRBV15 to TRBJ1-1; possible D gene TRBD1, 5 bases. Germline V lookup: CDR1 LNHNV, CDR2 YYDKDF (reference sequence). V lost 6 bases, J lost 5 bases, and 19 bases lay in between. This CDR3 has 15 amino acids. This CDR3 reads CATSQRRQGRTEAFF. The DNA of the CDR3 is TGTGCCACCAGTCAGAGGAGGCAGGGTAGGACTGAAGCTTTCTTT.

Ten or more counts support this clonotype. V is TRBV7-8 and J is TRBJ2-3, with D perhaps TRBD1 (6 bases). The germline V gene encodes CDR1 SGHVS and CDR2 FQNEAQ. V lost 4 bases to trimming and J lost 2 bases, with 13 bases between them. The CDR3 runs 15 residues. The CDR3 DNA follows: TGTGCCAGCAGCTCGTACAGGGTTTCCACAGATACGCAGTATTTT. As protein: CASSSYRVSTDTQYF.

The genes are TRBV20-1 and TRBJ1-5; weak D call: TRBD1 (5 bases). CDR1 and CDR2 from the germline V gene are DFQATT and SNEGSKA (reference sequence). The CDR3 runs to 14 residues. Trimming stripped 6 bases from V and 2 bases from J, with 14 bases between. The CDR3 loop is CSAEGWGGNQPQHF. CDR3 bases: TGCAGTGCGGAGGGGTGGGGTGGCAATCAGCCCCAGCATTTT.

The chain carries TRBV6-5 and TRBJ1-4; D not certain. There are 14 residues in the CDR3. Trimming removed 2 bases at V and 5 bases at J, with 9 bases between. Germline V CDR1 and CDR2: MNHEY, SVGAGI. The DNA of the CDR3 is TGTGCCAGCAGTTACAGGGCAGTGAATGAAAAACTGTTTTTT. Protein: CASSYRAVNEKLFF.

Regarding this clonotype: One end of the junction varies from germline; a read error may be responsible. The genes are TRBV4-1 and TRBJ2-1, with D tentatively TRBD2 (5 bases). Germline values: CDR1 MGHRA, CDR2 YSYEKL. The length of the CDR3 is 16 residues. The CDR3 nucleotides read TGCGCCAGCAGCCAAGTGAGTGGGCCGGGATACAATGAGCAGCTCTTC. This encodes CASSQVSGPGYNEQLF.

The chain has TRBV19 and TRBJ2-3; D is possibly TRBD1 (6 bases). Trimming removed 3 bases from V and 4 bases from J, with 11 bases in between. The CDR3 loop spans 14 amino acids. Germline loops: CDR1 LNHDA, CDR2 SQIVND (reference sequence). The CDR3 here is CASSIRGFADTQYF. CDR3 DNA sequence: TGTGCCAGTAGTATTAGGGGGTTCGCAGATACGCAGTATTTT.

V usage is TRBV28 and J usage is TRBJ2-2; 8 bases map to TRBD1. This CDR3 comprises 13 residues. V lost 3 bases and J lost 15; bases outside the gene matches: 9. Germline lookup yields CDR1 MDHEN and CDR2 SYDVKM. This CDR3 is CASSFPAGGELFF. The DNA for the CDR3 is TGTGCCAGCAGTTTCCCCGCAGGGGGCGAGTTGTTTTTT.

The chain is built from TRBV7-9 and TRBJ1-1; 8 bases agree with TRBD1. The germline V gene has CDR1 SEHNR and CDR2 FQNEAQ (reference sequence). The CDR3 runs to 15 residues. The J segment lost 7 bases and the V segment lost 1 base, leaving 8 bases of the junction unmatched. The CDR3 DNA is TGTGCCAGCAGCTTAGAAGGGACAGGCTTCGATGAAGCTTTCTTT. Protein: CASSLEGTGFDEAFF. Together with reference TRBV7-9 and TRBJ1-1, the CDR3 gives the full variable domain: DTGVSQNPRHKITKRGQNVTFRCDPISEHNRLYWYRQTLGQGPEFLTYFQNEAQLEKSRLLSDRFSAERPKGSFSTLEIQRTEQGDSAMYLCASSLEGTGFDEAFFGQGTRLTVV.

This clonotype occurred many times. The V and J genes are TRBV7-2 and TRBJ1-6; D is unclear. CDR3 length: 18 residues. The ends were cut back, 5 bases at V and 0 bases at J, with 17 bases in the middle. Germline-derived CDR1 and CDR2 are SGHTA and FQGNSA. This CDR3 is CASSATDGYSSYNSPLHF. CDR3 bases: TGTGCCAGCAGCGCTACGGACGGATACTCCTCCTATAATTCACCCCTCCACTTT.